One and the same sample provided the 4 T cell receptor beta chains below, sequenced in a study of T-cell reconstitution after alpha-beta-depleted transplantation in children. Study-level findings and limits: Two months or so post-transplant, alpha-beta T cells reportedly derived from several hundred expanded graft clones.

This sample's TCRbeta library carried unique molecular identifier barcodes. TCRdb reprocessed the PCR reads via MiXCR and lists one record per CDR3 protein. The sample has approximately 34,000 distinct CDR3 sequences, under 8% seen once. No antigen has been identified for these receptors. The sample here was peripheral blood, taken 60 days after TCRalphabeta/CD19-depleted stem cell transplant. Every receptor here comes from a child in the first two years of life who had a stem cell transplant for acute myeloid leukemia, so the T cells may come from the graft donor.

This clonotype was detected ten times or more. This chain connects TRBV5-1 to TRBJ2-5; perhaps D is TRBD1 or TRBD2 (5 bases each). Looked up from germline, CDR1 is SGHRS and CDR2 is YFSETQ. The CDR3 runs 16 residues. Between the trimmed V and J ends, which lost 4 bases and 0 bases, there was a span of 16 bases. In DNA, the CDR3 is TGCGCCAGCAGCCTTCCGGGACCTAGGTACCAAGAGACCCAGTACTTC. It translates to CASSLPGPRYQETQYF.

This clonotype was recorded many times. The J gene is TRBJ2-5, the V gene TRBV4-3; TRBD2 matches 11 bases. The CDR3 runs to 14 residues. In germline, CDR1 is LGHNA, CDR2 YSLEER. The J segment lost 5 bases and the V segment lost 4 bases, leaving 3 bases of the junction unmatched. CDR3 amino acids: CASSLAGGLETQYF. DNA for the CDR3: TGCGCCAGCAGCCTAGCGGGGGGGCTGGAGACCCAGTACTTC.

This clonotype was counted at least ten times. This sequence joins TRBV7-9 and TRBJ2-5, with TRBD2 as a possible D gene (5 bases). The CDR3 is 14 amino acids. From germline, CDR1 is SEHNR and CDR2 FQNEAQ (reference sequence). The V and J ends lost 2 bases and 0 bases respectively, with 7 bases between them. CDR3 sequence reads: CASSLTGYQETQYF. The CDR3 DNA reads as TGTGCCAGCAGCTTAACGGGGTACCAAGAGACCCAGTACTTC.

This clonotype was seen at least ten times. The chain links TRBV4-3 to TRBJ2-2; D gene uncertain. Germline values: CDR1 LGHNA, CDR2 YSLEER. There are 16 residues in the CDR3. The V end was cut by 0 bases, the J end by 3 bases, with 11 bases between. The CDR3 protein is CASSQDIIGYTGELFF. The CDR3 nucleotides are TGCGCCAGCAGCCAAGACATAATTGGGTACACCGGGGAGCTGTTTTTT.